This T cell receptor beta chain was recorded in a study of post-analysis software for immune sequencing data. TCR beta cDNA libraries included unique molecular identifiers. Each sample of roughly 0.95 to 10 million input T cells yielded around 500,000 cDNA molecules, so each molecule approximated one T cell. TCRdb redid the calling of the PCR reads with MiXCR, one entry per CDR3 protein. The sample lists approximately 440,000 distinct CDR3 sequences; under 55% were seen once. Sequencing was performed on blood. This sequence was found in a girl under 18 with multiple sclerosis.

DNA of the CDR3: TGTGCCAGCAGCTTACCCGGGACAGCTGCTTTCTTT. Its protein product is CASSLPGTAAFF. The chain carries TRBV7-9 and TRBJ1-1; 7 bases align to TRBD1. Per the germline V gene, CDR1 is SEHNR and CDR2 is FQNEAQ (reference sequence). V gave up 2 bases and J gave up 11 bases; unmatched junction bases: 5. The CDR3 is 12 residues long.